This entry is about one T cell receptor (beta chain). Its cognate antigen is unknown. This specimen comes from a study of blood T cells in healthy people across ages. Study-level points and caveats: PBMCs were not sorted, which prevented a conclusive comparison of naive versus antigen-experienced cells.

With 5 bases removed from V and 1 base from J, the gap between germline ends came to 11 bases. The CDR3 covers 14 residues. Together with a sample-barcoded 5' primer, a J-beta primer mix was included in a second PCR lasting roughly 6 to 12 cycles. Every cDNA molecule bore a tag from a template-switch adaptor containing 12 random nucleotides. One entry per CDR3 protein results from TCRdb running MiXCR on the 5' RACE reads. Of some 1.5 million distinct CDR3 sequences in the sample, 35% to 45% were seen once. This clonotype was obtained from a woman aged 18-30 years in good health. This chain connects TRBV12-3 or TRBV12-4 to TRBJ2-5, with D unclear. The sequenced material came from blood. The CDR3 bases are TGTGCCAGCAGTCACCGACGGCTCCAAGAGACCCAGTACTTC. Translating it yields CASSHRRLQETQYF.